Below, one T cell receptor beta chain is given with its context. Antigen: not known. This sample was included in a study of T-cell reconstitution after alpha-beta-depleted transplantation in children. General study findings and limits: Several hundred expanded graft clones reportedly were the source of alpha-beta T cells about two months after transplant. Newly produced T cells mostly provided counts and TCRbeta diversity after one year, as hyperexpanded clones declined. From surviving recipient T cells and thymic progenitors came the high day-60 TCRbeta diversity observed in some patients.

Molecular barcoding with unique molecular identifiers was used for the TCRbeta library. TCRdb redid the calling of the PCR reads with MiXCR, one entry per CDR3 protein. The repertoire holds about a million distinct CDR3 sequences, with 25% to 30% as singletons. After removal of 4 bases from V and 2 bases from J, the junction contained 13 bases not matched to a gene. The CDR3 is made up of 17 amino acids. Per the germline V gene, CDR1 is LGHNA and CDR2 is YSLEER. This receptor was identified in a boy under two years old who had a stem cell transplant for SCID, so the T cells may come from the graft donor. This sequence joins TRBV4-3 and TRBJ1-1; 7 positions match TRBD1. Sequences were derived from PBMCs, mostly from graft donor cells, sampled 360 days after TCRalphabeta/CD19-depleted stem cell transplant. The CDR3 coding sequence is TGCGCCAGCAGCCTACAGGGGCGGGCAGGGGTAAACACTGAAGCTTTCTTT. It codes for CASSLQGRAGVNTEAFF.